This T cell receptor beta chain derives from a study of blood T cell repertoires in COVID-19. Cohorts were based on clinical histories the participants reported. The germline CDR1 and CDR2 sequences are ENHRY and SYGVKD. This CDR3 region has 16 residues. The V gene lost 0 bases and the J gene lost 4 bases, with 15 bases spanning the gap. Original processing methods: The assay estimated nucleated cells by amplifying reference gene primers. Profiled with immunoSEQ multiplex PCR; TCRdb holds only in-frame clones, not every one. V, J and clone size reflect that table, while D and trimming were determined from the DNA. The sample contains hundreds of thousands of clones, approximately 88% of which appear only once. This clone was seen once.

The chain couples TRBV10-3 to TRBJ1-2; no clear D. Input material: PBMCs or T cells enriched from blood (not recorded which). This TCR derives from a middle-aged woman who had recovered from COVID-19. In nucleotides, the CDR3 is TGTGCCATCAGTGAGTCGATTGCGGGTTCGGGCTATGGCTACACCTTC. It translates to CAISESIAGSGYGYTF.